This T cell receptor beta chain was identified during a study of T-cell memory formation after mild COVID-19. Study as a whole: TCR clusters were largely donor specific. Study outcomes and limitations: Cross-reactive memory appears to have joined, as suggested by some responding clones showing up in pre-infection memory. The CD4+ clones that contracted clustered mainly within CM and EM, and the CD8+ clones concentrated in EMRA. The SARS-CoV-2 specificity of second-wave clones reaching peak at day 37 remained unverified.

About this clonotype: Its antigen is not identified.

TCRdb re-called the 5' RACE reads with MiXCR, one entry per CDR3 protein. The data show more than 100,000 distinct CDR3 sequences, about a sixth seen once. The CDR3 is 15 residues long. Trimming removed 1 base from V and 6 bases from J, with 13 bases in between. Germline V CDR1 and CDR2: SGHVS, FQNEAQ. Sequenced: PBMCs or a T cell subset sorted from them (not recorded which). This receptor was obtained from a man aged 18 to 30 who had mild COVID-19 (a few samples of this study predate the infection). Cell type and time point are not known. The chain combines TRBV7-8 with TRBJ2-1; D not resolved. CDR3 sequence reads: CASSLVPVRSNEQFF. CDR3 DNA sequence: TGTGCCAGCAGCTTAGTCCCAGTCAGGTCCAATGAGCAGTTCTTC.